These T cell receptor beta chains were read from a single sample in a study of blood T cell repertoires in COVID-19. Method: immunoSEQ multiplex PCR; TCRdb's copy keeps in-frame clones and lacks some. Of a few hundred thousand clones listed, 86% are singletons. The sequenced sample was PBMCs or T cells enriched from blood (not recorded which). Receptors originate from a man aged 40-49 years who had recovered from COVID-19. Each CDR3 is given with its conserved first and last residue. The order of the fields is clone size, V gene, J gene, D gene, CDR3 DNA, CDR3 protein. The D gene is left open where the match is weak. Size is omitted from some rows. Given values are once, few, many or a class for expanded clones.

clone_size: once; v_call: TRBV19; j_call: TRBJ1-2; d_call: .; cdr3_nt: TGTGCCAGTAGTATAGGCGACCGGGGGTTCAGGAGCTACACCTTC; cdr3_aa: CASSIGDRGFRSYTF
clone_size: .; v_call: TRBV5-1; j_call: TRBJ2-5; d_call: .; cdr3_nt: TGCGCCAGCAGCTTGGCCGGCGTTGGGGCGGAGACCCAGTACTTC; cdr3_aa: CASSLAGVGAETQYF
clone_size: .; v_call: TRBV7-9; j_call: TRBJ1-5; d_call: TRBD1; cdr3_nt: TGTGCCAGCAGCATGGGACAGGGCGAACAGCCCCAGCATTTT; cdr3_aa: CASSMGQGEQPQHF
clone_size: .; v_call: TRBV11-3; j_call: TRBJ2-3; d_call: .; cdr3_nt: TGTGCCAGCAGCGCCCAGGGCAAGGATACGCAGTATTTT; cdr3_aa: CASSAQGKDTQYF
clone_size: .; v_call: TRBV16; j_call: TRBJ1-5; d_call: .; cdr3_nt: TGTGCCAGCAGCCAATCTGACAGTAGCAATCAGCCCCAGCATTTT; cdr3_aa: CASSQSDSSNQPQHF
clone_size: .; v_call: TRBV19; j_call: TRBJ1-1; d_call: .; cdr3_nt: TGTGCCAGTAGTCCTCAGGGTCACAACACTGAAGCTTTCTTT; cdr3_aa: CASSPQGHNTEAFF
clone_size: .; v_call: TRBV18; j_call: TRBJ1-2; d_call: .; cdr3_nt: TGTGCCAGCTCACCTTCACAACAGGTTCGAGATGGCTACACCTTC; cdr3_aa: CASSPSQQVRDGYTF
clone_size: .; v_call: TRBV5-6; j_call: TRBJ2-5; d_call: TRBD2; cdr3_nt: TGTGCCAGCAGCTTGACCCCGGGACTAGCGGGGGAGACCCAGTACTTC; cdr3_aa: CASSLTPGLAGETQYF
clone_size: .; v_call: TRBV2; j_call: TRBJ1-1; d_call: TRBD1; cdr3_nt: TGTGCCAGCAGTGAAGCGGGGACAGACACTGAAGCTTTCTTT; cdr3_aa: CASSEAGTDTEAFF
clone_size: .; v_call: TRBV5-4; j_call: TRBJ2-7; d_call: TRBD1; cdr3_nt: TGTGCCAGCAGCTTGGGGGGACAGGGGTTCCACGAGCAGTACTTC; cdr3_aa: CASSLGGQGFHEQYF
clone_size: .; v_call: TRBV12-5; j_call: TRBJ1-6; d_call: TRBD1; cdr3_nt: TGTGCTAGTGGTTTGGCCAGACAGGGTAATTCACCCCTCCACTTT; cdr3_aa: CASGLARQGNSPLHF
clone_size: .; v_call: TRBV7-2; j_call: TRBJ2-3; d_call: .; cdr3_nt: TGTGCCAGCAGCCCAGCTTTCGACTTTGGGGATACGCAGTATTTT; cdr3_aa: CASSPAFDFGDTQYF
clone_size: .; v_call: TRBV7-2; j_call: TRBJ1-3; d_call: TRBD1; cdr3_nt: TGTGCCAGCAGCCCTTACGGGACAGGGGACGGAAACACCATATATTTT; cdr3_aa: CASSPYGTGDGNTIYF
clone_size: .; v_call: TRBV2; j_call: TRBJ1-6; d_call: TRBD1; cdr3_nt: TGTGCCAGCAGTTTCGCAAGGGCCGACAGGGGCCGCAATTCACCCCTCCACTTT; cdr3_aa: CASSFARADRGRNSPLHF
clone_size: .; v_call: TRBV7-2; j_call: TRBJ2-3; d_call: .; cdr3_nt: TGTGCCAGCAGCCTCCCGACACCATCAAACACAGATACGCAGTATTTT; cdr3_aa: CASSLPTPSNTDTQYF
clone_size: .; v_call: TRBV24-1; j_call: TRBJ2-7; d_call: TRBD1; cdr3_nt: TGTGCCACCAGGGACAGGGGGCATAACTTTATCTACGAGCAGTACTTC; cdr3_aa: CATRDRGHNFIYEQYF
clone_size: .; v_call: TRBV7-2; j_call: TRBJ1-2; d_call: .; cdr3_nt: TGTGCTACCGACACTCGAGACAGCGTCTATGGCTACACCTTC; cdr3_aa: CATDTRDSVYGYTF
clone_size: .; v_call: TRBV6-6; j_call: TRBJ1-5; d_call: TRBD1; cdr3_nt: TGTGCCAGCAGTTACGGGACAGGGGGCCAGCAGCCCCAGCATTTT; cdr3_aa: CASSYGTGGQQPQHF
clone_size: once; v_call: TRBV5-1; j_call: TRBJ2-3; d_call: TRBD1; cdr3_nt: TGCGCCAGCAGCATGTGGACAGGGGGGTCCTTCACAGATACGCAGTATTTT; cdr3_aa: CASSMWTGGSFTDTQYF
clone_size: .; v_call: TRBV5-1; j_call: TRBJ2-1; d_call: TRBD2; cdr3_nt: TGCGCCAGCAGTCACGGCGGGGGGGCCTCGGATGAGCAGTTCTTC; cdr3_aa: CASSHGGGASDEQFF
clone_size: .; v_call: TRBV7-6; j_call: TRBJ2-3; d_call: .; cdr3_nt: TGTGCCAGCAGCGTACCGGGACTTGCAGATACGCAGTATTTT; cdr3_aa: CASSVPGLADTQYF
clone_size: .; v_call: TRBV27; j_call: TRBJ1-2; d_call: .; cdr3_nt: TGTGCCAGCAGTCCCGGTCGGTACAGGGTGAATGGCTACACCTTC; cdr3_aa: CASSPGRYRVNGYTF
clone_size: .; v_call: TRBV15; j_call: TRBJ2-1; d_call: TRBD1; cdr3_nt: TGTGCCACCAGCAGAGACCTCCGGACAGGGGGCTACAATGAGCAGTTCTTC; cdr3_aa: CATSRDLRTGGYNEQFF
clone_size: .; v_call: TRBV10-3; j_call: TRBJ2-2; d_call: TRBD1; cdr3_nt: TGTGCCACCAGGGACAGGGTGATCGGGGAGCTGTTTTTT; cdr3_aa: CATRDRVIGELFF
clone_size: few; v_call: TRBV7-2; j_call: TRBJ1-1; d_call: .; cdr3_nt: TGTGCCAGCAGCTTAGCGCTAACACAGCGGCCTGAAGCTTTCTTT; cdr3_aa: CASSLALTQRPEAFF
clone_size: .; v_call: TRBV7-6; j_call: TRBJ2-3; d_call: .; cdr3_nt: TGTGCCAGCAGCTTAGTGGCCAGGGGCAGTCGTACAGATACGCAGTATTTT; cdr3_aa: CASSLVARGSRTDTQYF
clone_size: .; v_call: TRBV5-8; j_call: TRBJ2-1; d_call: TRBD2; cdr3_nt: TGTGCCAGCAGCTTATTGAGCGGGAGGAGTTTGGGCGATGAGCAGTTCTTC; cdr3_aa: CASSLLSGRSLGDEQFF
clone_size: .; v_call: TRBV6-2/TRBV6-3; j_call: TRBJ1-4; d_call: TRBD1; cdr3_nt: TGTGCCAGCAGCCCTCCGAGGACAGGGACAACTAATGAAAAACTGTTTTTT; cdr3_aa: CASSPPRTGTTNEKLFF
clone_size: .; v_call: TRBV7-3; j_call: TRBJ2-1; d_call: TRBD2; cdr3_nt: TGTGCCAGCAGCTTCAACGGGGGGGCCGGGAATGAGCAGTTCTTC; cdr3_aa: CASSFNGGAGNEQFF
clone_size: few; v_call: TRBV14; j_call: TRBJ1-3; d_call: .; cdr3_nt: TGTGCCAGCAGCCACAGGGGATCTGGAAACACCATATATTTT; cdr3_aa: CASSHRGSGNTIYF
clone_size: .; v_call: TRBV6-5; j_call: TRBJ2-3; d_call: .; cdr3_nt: TGTGCCAGCACTCGGGGAAGCTACACAGATACGCAGTATTTT; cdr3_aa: CASTRGSYTDTQYF
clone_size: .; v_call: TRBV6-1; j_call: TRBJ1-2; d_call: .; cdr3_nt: TGTGCCAGCAGTGAAACCTTCGGGGGGACGGGCTCTCTTAACTATGGCTACACCTTC; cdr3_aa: CASSETFGGTGSLNYGYTF
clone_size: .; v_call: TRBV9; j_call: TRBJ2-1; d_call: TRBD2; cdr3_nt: TGTGCCAGCAGCGTTGATAGCGGGAGATACAATGAGCAGTTCTTC; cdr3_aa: CASSVDSGRYNEQFF
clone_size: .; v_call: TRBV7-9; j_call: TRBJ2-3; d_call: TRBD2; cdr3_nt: TGTGCCAGCAGTTCTCTTAGAGGACTAGTGTTCGCAGATACGCAGTATTTT; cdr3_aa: CASSSLRGLVFADTQYF
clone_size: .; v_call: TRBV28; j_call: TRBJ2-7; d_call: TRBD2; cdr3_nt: TGTGCCAGCAGGGGCAGGCTAGCGGACTCCTACGAGCAGTACTTC; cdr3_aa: CASRGRLADSYEQYF
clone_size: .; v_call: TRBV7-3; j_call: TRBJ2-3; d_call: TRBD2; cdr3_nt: TGTGCCAGCAGCCTAAACTCGCGGGGGGGCTGGACAGATACGCAGTATTTT; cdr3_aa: CASSLNSRGGWTDTQYF
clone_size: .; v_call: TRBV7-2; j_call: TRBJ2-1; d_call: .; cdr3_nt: TGTGCCAGCAGGCAGGGGATTGTGGGGTACAATGAGCAGTTCTTC; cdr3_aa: CASRQGIVGYNEQFF
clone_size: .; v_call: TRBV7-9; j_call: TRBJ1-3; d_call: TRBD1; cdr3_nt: TGTGCCAGCAGCTTAGAGGGGGCGCCTGGAAACACCATATATTTT; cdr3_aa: CASSLEGAPGNTIYF
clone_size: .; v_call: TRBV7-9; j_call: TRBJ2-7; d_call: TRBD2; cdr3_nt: TGTGCCAGCAGCTTCGGCACTAGCGACTCCTACGAGCAGTACTTC; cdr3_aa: CASSFGTSDSYEQYF
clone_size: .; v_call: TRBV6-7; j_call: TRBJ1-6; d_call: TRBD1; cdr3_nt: TGTGCCAGCAGTAAGGGGGCGATCTTTAATTCACCCCTCCACTTT; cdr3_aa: CASSKGAIFNSPLHF
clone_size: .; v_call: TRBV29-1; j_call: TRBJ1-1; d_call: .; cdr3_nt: TGCAGCGTTTCTGGGGCCACTGAAGCTTTCTTT; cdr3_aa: CSVSGATEAFF
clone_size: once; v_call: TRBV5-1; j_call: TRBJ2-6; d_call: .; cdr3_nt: TGCGCCAGCAGCCCGTTACGGGAGTACTCTGGGGCCAACGTCCTGACTTTC; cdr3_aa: CASSPLREYSGANVLTF
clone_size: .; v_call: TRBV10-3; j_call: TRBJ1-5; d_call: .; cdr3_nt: TGTGCCATCAGTAAAGACACGTCGCCCCAGCATTTT; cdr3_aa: CAISKDTSPQHF
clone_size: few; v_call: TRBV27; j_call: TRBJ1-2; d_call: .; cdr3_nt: TGTGCCAGCAGTTCGGCGGGGAGGGTACAGGGCTACACCTTC; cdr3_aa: CASSSAGRVQGYTF
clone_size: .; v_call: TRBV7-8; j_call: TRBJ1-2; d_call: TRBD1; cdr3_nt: TGTGCCAGCAGCCCCCACAGGGGGCCTAACTATGGCTACACCTTC; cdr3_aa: CASSPHRGPNYGYTF
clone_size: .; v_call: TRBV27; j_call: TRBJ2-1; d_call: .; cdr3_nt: TGTGCCAGCAGAAGAACCATGGGACTTACACGGCGGGACAATGAGCAGTTCTTC; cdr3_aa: CASRRTMGLTRRDNEQFF
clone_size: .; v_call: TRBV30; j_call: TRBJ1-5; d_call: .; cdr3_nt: TGTGCCTGGAGTGTAGGGGCCACGAATCAGCCCCAGCATTTT; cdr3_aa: CAWSVGATNQPQHF
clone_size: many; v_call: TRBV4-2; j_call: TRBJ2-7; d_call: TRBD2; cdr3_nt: TGTGCCAGCAGCCAAGATTCCGTAGCGGGGCGAGTAGAGCAGTACTTC; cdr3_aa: CASSQDSVAGRVEQYF